The 27 T cell receptor beta chains below come from one sample, sequenced in a study of CD8 T cells in ankylosing spondylitis. TCRdb recomputed calls from the 5' RACE reads with MiXCR, one row per CDR3 protein. Here the sample spans approximately 42,000 distinct CDR3 sequences, 3.5% to 4% being singletons. Sequencing was carried out using blood, either unsorted or a sorted T cell fraction (not recorded which). These receptors were taken from a female donor with ankylosing spondylitis or in good health (not recorded which).

This clonotype was picked up many times. The V call is TRBV9, the J call TRBJ1-4, with D uncertain. Germline V gene data show CDR1 as SGDLS and CDR2 as YYNGEE. V was pared by 5 bases and J by 0 bases, with 8 bases between. The CDR3 totals 14 residues. CDR3 region: CASSNLATNEKLFF. The CDR3 nucleotides are TGTGCCAGCAGTAATCTTGCAACTAATGAAAAACTGTTTTTT.

This clonotype was detected many times. This chain connects TRBV9 to TRBJ2-7, with 11 positions matching TRBD1. This CDR3 has 15 amino acids. Germline values: CDR1 SGDLS, CDR2 YYNGEE. Trimming cost V 1 base and J 2 bases; bases outside gene matches: 2. The chain's CDR3 is CASSVRTGGPYEQYF. CDR3 in DNA: TGTGCCAGCAGCGTAAGGACAGGGGGCCCCTACGAGCAGTACTTC.

This clonotype has ten or more counts. CDR3 nucleotides: TGTGCCAGCAGCGTAGGGACAGGACAGAACACTGAAGCTTTCTTT. It is translated as CASSVGTGQNTEAFF. V usage is TRBV9 and J usage is TRBJ1-1, with 7 nucleotides matching TRBD1. Looked up from germline, CDR1 is SGDLS and CDR2 is YYNGEE. V gave up 0 bases and J gave up 1 base; unmatched junction bases: 3. This CDR3 contains 15 residues.

This clonotype came up many times. The chain has TRBV9 and TRBJ1-1, with D possibly TRBD1 on 5 matching bases. The CDR3 loop spans 15 amino acids. The ends were cut back, 5 bases at V and 5 bases at J, with 19 bases in the middle. CDR1 and CDR2 (germline): SGDLS, YYNGEE. The CDR3 loop is CASSKLGGLGTEAFF. The CDR3 nucleotides read TGTGCCAGCAGTAAGTTGGGGGGACTGGGGACTGAAGCTTTCTTT.

This clonotype was seen ten or more times. The V call is TRBV23-1, the J call TRBJ1-6; 7 positions agree with TRBD1. TRBV23-1 belongs to the ORF category, with a function that is uncertain. This CDR3 spans 19 amino acids. V gave up 4 bases and J gave up 7 bases; unmatched junction bases: 19. CDR3 nucleotides: TGCGCCAGCAGTCCCGAAGGACAGGATGGAAAAGGGAAAAATTCACCCCTCCACTTT. Protein: CASSPEGQDGKGKNSPLHF.

This clonotype was recorded many times. This chain links TRBV9 with TRBJ1-3, with D hard to call. CDR3 length: 16 residues. V lost 0 bases and J lost 0, with 10 bases in between. Germline lookup yields CDR1 SGDLS and CDR2 YYNGEE. CDR3 in amino acids: CASSVAEGISGNTIYF. DNA for the CDR3: TGTGCCAGCAGCGTAGCTGAAGGGATCTCTGGAAACACCATATATTTT.

This clonotype has ten or more counts. The rearrangement uses TRBV9 and TRBJ2-3, with D hard to call. The CDR3 contains 15 residues. The ends were cut back, 0 bases at V and 2 bases at J, with 10 bases in the middle. From germline, CDR1 is SGDLS and CDR2 YYNGEE. The CDR3 here is CASSVAGIITDTQYF. Written as DNA, the CDR3 is TGTGCCAGCAGCGTAGCAGGAATAATCACAGATACGCAGTATTTT.

This clonotype was observed many times. The V gene is TRBV9, the J gene TRBJ2-2, with 9 bases that match TRBD1. V was pared by 0 bases and J by 8 bases, with 5 bases of the junction left unmatched. The CDR3 sequence is 15 residues long. Germline CDR1 and CDR2: SGDLS and YYNGEE. The chain's CDR3 is CASSVDRGLRGELFF. The CDR3 coding sequence is TGTGCCAGCAGCGTAGACAGGGGGCTGCGGGGGGAGCTGTTTTTT. The complete variable domain, with remaining parts taken from reference TRBV9 and TRBJ2-2, reads DSGVTQTPKHLITATGQRVTLRCSPRSGDLSVYWYQQSLDQGLQFLIQYYNGEERAKGNILERFSAQQFPDLHSELNLSSLELGDSALYFCASSVDRGLRGELFFGEGSRLTVL.

Ten or more counts support this clonotype. The chain employs TRBV9 and TRBJ2-1, with D possibly being TRBD1 (6 bases). This CDR3 is 15 amino acids long. Germline values: CDR1 SGDLS, CDR2 YYNGEE. V lost 0 bases to trimming and J lost 5 bases, with 12 bases between them. The CDR3 DNA is TGTGCCAGCAGCGTAGCTACAGGGTTTGACAATGAGCAGTTCTTC. As protein: CASSVATGFDNEQFF.

The table lists this clonotype with many counts. J is TRBJ2-2 and V is TRBV9; D remains ambiguous. Trimming removed 2 bases at V and 4 bases at J, with 6 bases between. This CDR3 has 13 amino acids. Germline loops: CDR1 SGDLS, CDR2 YYNGEE. The CDR3, as DNA: TGTGCCAGCAGCGTGACGGCCACCGGGGAGCTGTTTTTT. Encoded protein: CASSVTATGELFF. The full variable domain, its missing parts supplied by reference TRBV9 and TRBJ2-2, is DSGVTQTPKHLITATGQRVTLRCSPRSGDLSVYWYQQSLDQGLQFLIQYYNGEERAKGNILERFSAQQFPDLHSELNLSSLELGDSALYFCASSVTATGELFFGEGSRLTVL.

This clonotype was seen repeatedly, ten times or more. The CDR3 sequence is CASSALEGRGGRNYGYTF. The CDR3 coding sequence is TGTGCCAGCAGCGCCCTAGAGGGTCGGGGAGGTAGGAACTATGGCTACACCTTC. The gene calls are TRBV9 and TRBJ1-2; unclear D gene. Trimming removed 3 bases at V and 2 bases at J, with 23 bases between. The germline V gene encodes CDR1 SGDLS and CDR2 YYNGEE. This CDR3 has 18 residues.

The chain employs TRBV9 and TRBJ1-5; the D gene is possibly TRBD1 (5 bases). The CDR3 runs 15 residues. CDR1 and CDR2 from the germline V gene are SGDLS and YYNGEE. The V gene lost 3 bases and the J gene lost 2 bases, with 12 bases spanning the gap. DNA for the CDR3: TGTGCCAGCAGCGCCTCGGCGACAGGCAATCAGCCCCAGCATTTT. It encodes CASSASATGNQPQHF.

In its sample, this clonotype was seen many times. The rearrangement links TRBV9 to TRBJ2-5, with D perhaps TRBD1 or TRBD2 (5 bases each). The V gene's germline CDR1 is SGDLS and CDR2 YYNGEE. The CDR3 contains 15 residues. Trimming pared 1 base from V and 5 bases from J, leaving 15 bases between. In DNA form, the CDR3 reads TGTGCCAGCAGCGTAAAGGGGACGGATATGGAGACCCAGTACTTC. This gives the protein CASSVKGTDMETQYF.

In its sample, this clonotype was seen many times. The chain uses TRBV9 and TRBJ2-1; tentative D call: TRBD2 (6 bases). CDR3 length: 17 amino acids. Per germline, CDR1 SGDLS and CDR2 YYNGEE. Deletions cut 2 bases from V and 0 bases from J, with 15 bases between. Here the CDR3 DNA reads TGTGCCAGCAGCGTTTTGGGAGGCTCGAGCTCCTACAATGAGCAGTTCTTC. This translates into CASSVLGGSSSYNEQFF. The full variable domain, completed using reference TRBV9 and TRBJ2-1, is DSGVTQTPKHLITATGQRVTLRCSPRSGDLSVYWYQQSLDQGLQFLIQYYNGEERAKGNILERFSAQQFPDLHSELNLSSLELGDSALYFCASSVLGGSSSYNEQFFGPGTRLTVL.

This clonotype was seen repeatedly, ten times or more. The CDR3 is CASSVAVGLGRETQYF. CDR3 DNA sequence: TGTGCCAGCAGCGTAGCCGTTGGACTAGGAAGAGAGACCCAGTACTTC. This chain joins TRBV9 and TRBJ2-5; 7 bases match TRBD2. The V gene's germline CDR1 is SGDLS and CDR2 YYNGEE. This CDR3 spans 16 amino acids. V trimming: 0 bases; J trimming: 4 bases; junction bases outside the gene matches: 9. The full variable domain, in which reference TRBV9 and TRBJ2-5 provide the parts outside the CDR3, is DSGVTQTPKHLITATGQRVTLRCSPRSGDLSVYWYQQSLDQGLQFLIQYYNGEERAKGNILERFSAQQFPDLHSELNLSSLELGDSALYFCASSVAVGLGRETQYFGPGTRLLVL.

This clonotype was observed at least ten times. This sequence joins TRBV9 and TRBJ2-7; no definite D call. Trimming stripped 0 bases from V and 5 bases from J, with 15 bases between. Germline CDR1 reads SGDLS; CDR2 reads YYNGEE. The CDR3 contains 15 residues. The CDR3 DNA reads as TGTGCCAGCAGCGTAGGCTCGTACCCCGTCGACGAGCAGTACTTC. Translating it yields CASSVGSYPVDEQYF.

This clonotype occurred many times. The CDR3 DNA follows: TGTGCCAGCAGCGTAGAGCCAGGCACTGAAGCTTTCTTT. This gives the protein CASSVEPGTEAFF. The V gene is TRBV9, the J gene TRBJ1-1, with D unclear. This CDR3 has 13 amino acids. Trimming left V 0 bases short and J 4 bases short, with 7 bases between. CDR1 is SGDLS and CDR2 is YYNGEE in the germline V gene.

This clonotype was seen ten or more times. The rearrangement joins TRBV9 to TRBJ2-3; either TRBD1 or TRBD2 may supply D (6 bases each). The CDR3 spans 16 residues. The V gene's germline CDR1 is SGDLS and CDR2 YYNGEE. Deletions cut 2 bases from V and 7 bases from J, with 20 bases between. Written as DNA, the CDR3 is TGTGCCAGCAGCGTCTCGTCGGGGGCCGAAAGTCATACGCAGTATTTT. Translation: CASSVSSGAESHTQYF.

This clonotype occurred a few times. The J gene is TRBJ2-2, the V gene TRBV9, with a weak D call TRBD1 (5 bases). Germline lookup yields CDR1 SGDLS and CDR2 YYNGEE. The CDR3 is 15 residues long. V lost 3 bases to trimming and J lost 2 bases, with 11 bases between them. The CDR3 here is CASSARQGNTGELFF. CDR3 DNA: TGTGCCAGCAGCGCCAGGCAGGGAAACACCGGGGAGCTGTTTTTT.

This chain joins TRBV9 and TRBJ2-2; 7 bases are shared with TRBD1. This CDR3 is 15 amino acids long. V lost 0 bases and J lost 5; bases outside the gene matches: 4. Per the germline V gene, CDR1 is SGDLS and CDR2 is YYNGEE. CDR3: CASSVGDRATGELFF. DNA of the CDR3: TGTGCCAGCAGCGTAGGAGACAGGGCTACCGGGGAGCTGTTTTTT. The variable domain in full, completed from reference TRBV9 and TRBJ2-2, reads DSGVTQTPKHLITATGQRVTLRCSPRSGDLSVYWYQQSLDQGLQFLIQYYNGEERAKGNILERFSAQQFPDLHSELNLSSLELGDSALYFCASSVGDRATGELFFGEGSRLTVL.

The genes are TRBV9 and TRBJ2-6, with 7 bases fitting TRBD1. There are 18 residues in the CDR3. The ends lost 3 bases at V and 0 bases at J; junction bases unmatched: 9. The germline CDR1 and CDR2 sequences are SGDLS and YYNGEE. The CDR3 loop reads CASSATGTASSGANVLTF. DNA for the CDR3: TGTGCCAGCAGCGCGACCGGGACAGCGTCCTCTGGGGCCAACGTCCTGACTTTC.

The gene calls are TRBV9 and TRBJ2-2; 8 bases are a match to TRBD2. The CDR3 has 15 residues. Trimming at V came to 4 bases and at J to 6 bases, leaving 8 bases not matched to a gene. Germline V CDR1 and CDR2: SGDLS, YYNGEE. In DNA, the CDR3 is TGTGCCAGCAGCCCAGCTGCACTAGCGGCCGGGGAGCTGTTTTTT. This encodes CASSPAALAAGELFF.

The table lists this clonotype with many counts. This chain connects TRBV9 to TRBJ1-6; D is ambiguous. Germline V gene data show CDR1 as SGDLS and CDR2 as YYNGEE. The CDR3 has 13 residues. Trimming stripped 1 base from V and 11 bases from J, with 10 bases between. CDR3 coding DNA: TGTGCCAGCAGCGTAAGTGCCGTAACACCCCTCCACTTT. Its protein is CASSVSAVTPLHF.

This clonotype was detected ten times or more. V is TRBV9 and J is TRBJ2-3; D not resolved. CDR3 length equals 14 residues. V gave up 0 bases and J gave up 2 bases, with 7 bases separating them. Germline V gene lookup returns CDR1 SGDLS and CDR2 YYNGEE. This chain's CDR3 is CASSVVSPTDTQYF. CDR3 sequence (DNA): TGTGCCAGCAGCGTAGTTTCGCCCACAGATACGCAGTATTTT.

Ten or more counts support this clonotype. The rearrangement joins TRBV9 to TRBJ2-7; 8 bases are a match to TRBD1. The CDR3 totals 15 residues. Germline V gives CDR1 SGDLS, CDR2 YYNGEE. V lost 0 bases and J lost 2; bases outside the gene matches: 4. The CDR3 loop is CASSVAGGRPYEQYF. In nucleotides, the CDR3 is TGTGCCAGCAGCGTAGCAGGGGGCCGCCCCTACGAGCAGTACTTC.

This clonotype was found many times. The rearrangement links TRBV9 to TRBJ2-3, with D tentatively TRBD2 (5 bases). V dropped 0 bases and J dropped 2 bases, with 7 bases sitting between them. CDR1 and CDR2 from the germline V gene are SGDLS and YYNGEE. The CDR3 sequence is 14 residues long. The CDR3 nucleotides are TGTGCCAGCAGCGTAGGGGAGTTCACAGATACGCAGTATTTT. It translates to CASSVGEFTDTQYF.

This clonotype was seen ten or more times. J is TRBJ2-2 and V is TRBV9; no reliable D call. CDR3 length: 13 amino acids. V lost 4 bases and J 4 bases, leaving 8 bases between the germline ends. Per germline, CDR1 SGDLS and CDR2 YYNGEE. CDR3 nucleotides: TGTGCCAGCAGCTTGACGTTCACCGGGGAGCTGTTTTTT. As protein: CASSLTFTGELFF.